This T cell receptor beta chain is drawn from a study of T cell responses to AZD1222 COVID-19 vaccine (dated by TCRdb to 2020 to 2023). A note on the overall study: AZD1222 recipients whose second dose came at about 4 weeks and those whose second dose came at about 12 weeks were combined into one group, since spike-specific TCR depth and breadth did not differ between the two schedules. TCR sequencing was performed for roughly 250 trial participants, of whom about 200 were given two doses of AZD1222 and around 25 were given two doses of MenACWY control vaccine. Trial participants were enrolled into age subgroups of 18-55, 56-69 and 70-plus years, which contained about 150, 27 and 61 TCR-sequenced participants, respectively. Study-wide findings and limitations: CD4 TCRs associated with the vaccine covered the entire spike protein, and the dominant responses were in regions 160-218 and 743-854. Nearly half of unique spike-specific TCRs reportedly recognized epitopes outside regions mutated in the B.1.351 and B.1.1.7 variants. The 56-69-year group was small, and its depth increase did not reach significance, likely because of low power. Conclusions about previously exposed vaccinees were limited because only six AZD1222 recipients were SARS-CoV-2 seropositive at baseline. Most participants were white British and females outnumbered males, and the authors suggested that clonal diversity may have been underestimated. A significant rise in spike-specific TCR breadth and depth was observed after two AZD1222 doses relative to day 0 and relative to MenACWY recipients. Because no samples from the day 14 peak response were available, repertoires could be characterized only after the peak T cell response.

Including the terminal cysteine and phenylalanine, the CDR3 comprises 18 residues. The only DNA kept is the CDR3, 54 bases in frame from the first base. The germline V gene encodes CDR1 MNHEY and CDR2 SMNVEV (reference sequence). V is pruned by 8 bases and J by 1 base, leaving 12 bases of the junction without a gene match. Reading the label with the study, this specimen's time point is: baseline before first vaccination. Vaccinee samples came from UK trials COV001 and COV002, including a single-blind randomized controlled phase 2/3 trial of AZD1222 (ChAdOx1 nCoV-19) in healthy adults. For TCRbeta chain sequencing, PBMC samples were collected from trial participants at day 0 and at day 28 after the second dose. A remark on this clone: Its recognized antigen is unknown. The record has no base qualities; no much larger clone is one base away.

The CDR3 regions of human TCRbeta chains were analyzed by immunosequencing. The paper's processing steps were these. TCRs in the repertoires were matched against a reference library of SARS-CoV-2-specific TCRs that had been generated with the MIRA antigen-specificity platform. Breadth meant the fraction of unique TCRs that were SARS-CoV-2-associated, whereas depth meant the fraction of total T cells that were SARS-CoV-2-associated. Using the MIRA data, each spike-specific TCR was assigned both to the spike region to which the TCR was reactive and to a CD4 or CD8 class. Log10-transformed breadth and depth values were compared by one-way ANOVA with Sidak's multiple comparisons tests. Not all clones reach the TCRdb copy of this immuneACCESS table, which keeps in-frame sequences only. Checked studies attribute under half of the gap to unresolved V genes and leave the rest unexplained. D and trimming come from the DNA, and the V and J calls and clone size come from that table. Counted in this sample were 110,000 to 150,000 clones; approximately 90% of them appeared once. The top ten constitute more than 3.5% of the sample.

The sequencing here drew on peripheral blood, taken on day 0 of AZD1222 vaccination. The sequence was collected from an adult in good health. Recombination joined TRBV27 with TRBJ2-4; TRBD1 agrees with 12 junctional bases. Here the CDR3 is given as CASGTGTGGKEAKNIQYF. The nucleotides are TGTGCCAGCGGGACCGGGACAGGGGGCAAAGAGGCCAAAAACATTCAGTACTTC.